The 4 T cell receptor beta chains given below trace back to one sample, sequenced in a study of T cell responses to AZD1222 COVID-19 vaccine (dated by TCRdb to about 2021). The label giving this sample's time point can be read as: baseline before first vaccination. The method behind the library was the immunoSEQ multiplex PCR assay. TCRdb stores this immuneACCESS table with in-frame sequences only. Part of the clones is absent; in the studies checked, under half of the shortfall reflects unresolved V genes, and no reason is known for the rest. The sample table shows about 82,000 clones, and over 90% are seen once. Clones ranked in the top ten supply around 5.2% of the sample. This specimen was peripheral blood, taken on day 0 of AZD1222 vaccination. These receptor sequences come from an adult in good health.

This chain connects TRBV7-2 to TRBJ2-2, with D tentatively TRBD2 (5 bases). V lost 1 base and J 6 bases, leaving 15 bases between the germline ends. This CDR3 spans 16 amino acids. Per germline, CDR1 SGHTA and CDR2 FQGNSA. The CDR3 nucleotides are TGTGCCAGCAGCTTAGATCCTCCCACAGCGGCCGGGGAGCTGTTTTTT. It specifies CASSLDPPTAAGELFF.

This rearrangement joins TRBV28 to TRBJ2-4; 9 nucleotides agree with TRBD2. From germline, CDR1 is MDHEN and CDR2 SYDVKM. V dropped 2 bases and J dropped 0; count of bases not matched to a gene: 5. CDR3 size: 17 residues. The CDR3 bases are TGTGCCAGCAGTTTACCGCGGGGGGGCAGAGCCAAAAACATTCAGTACTTC. It encodes CASSLPRGGRAKNIQYF.

The J gene is TRBJ1-6, the V gene TRBV27; 9 positions agree with TRBD1. V dropped 7 bases and J dropped 9; count of bases not matched to a gene: 10. Germline CDR1 is MNHEY and CDR2 is SMNVEV (reference sequence). This CDR3 comprises 15 residues. The CDR3: CASTWDRALSSPLHF. CDR3 coding DNA: TGTGCCAGCACCTGGGACAGGGCTCTTAGTTCACCCCTCCACTTT.

This clone was observed a single time. J is TRBJ1-2 and V is TRBV9, with D hard to call. The CDR3 is made up of 15 amino acids. V was clipped by 0 bases and J by 4 bases, with 13 bases between them. Germline V gene data show CDR1 as SGDLS and CDR2 as YYNGEE. Here the CDR3 DNA reads TGTGCCAGCAGCGTAGACAGTACCCCCATCTATGGCTACACCTTC. Protein sequence: CASSVDSTPIYGYTF.